What follows describes a single T cell receptor (beta chain). Its target is not known. This entry belongs to a study of cytomegalovirus exposure and HLA in healthy donors. Study findings and constraints: Several of the most significant clusters appeared, in a later analysis, to be linked to common viral pathogens. About 87% or about 30% of the time was how often most TCR beta V segments were productive, according to an earlier analysis.

V shed 5 bases and J 2 bases; nucleotides not matched to a gene: 3. This CDR3 has 14 residues. Germline V CDR1 and CDR2: SGHTA, FQGNSA. PCR involved 60 Vbeta and 13 Jbeta primers. Some clones are missing from TCRdb's copy, which holds only in-frame ones; the method was immunoSEQ multiplex PCR. This table holds over 100,000 clones, about 79% found once. The chain is built from TRBV7-2 and TRBJ2-3, with 8 bases fitting TRBD2. Sequenced sample: PBMCs. This sequence was found in a human donor in good health. CDR3 nucleotides: TGTGCCAGCAGCCCGGGAGGGTTCACAGATACGCAGTATTTT. Encoded protein: CASSPGGFTDTQYF.